Shown below are 15 T cell receptor beta chains from a single sample sequenced in a study of T cells after posttransplantation cyclophosphamide. Method: immunoSEQ multiplex PCR; TCRdb's copy keeps in-frame clones and lacks some. Recorded here are tens of thousands of clones, none singletons. The source material was PBMCs. These receptors all come from a woman in her thirties in good health and a related stem cell transplant donor.

CDR3 bases: TGTGCCAGCAGTGATTCTGCAGGGTTCTGGGAAGAGACCCAGTACTTC. Protein: CASSDSAGFWEETQYF. This rearrangement joins TRBV25-1 to TRBJ2-5, with a weak D call TRBD1 (5 bases). Trimming took off 3 bases at V and 3 bases at J, with 17 bases between the two ends. The CDR3 runs 16 residues. Germline CDR1 is MGHDK and CDR2 is SYGVNS.

Many counts were recorded for this clone. V and J are TRBV6-1 and TRBJ2-7; perhaps TRBD2 as D (6 bases). Germline V lookup: CDR1 MNHNS, CDR2 SASEGT. CDR3 length equals 13 residues. Trimming pared 1 base from V and 4 bases from J, leaving 8 bases between. The CDR3 bases are TGTGCCAGCAGTGAAGGGACTAAATACGAGCAGTACTTC. It codes for CASSEGTKYEQYF.

Ten or more counts support this clone. CDR3 in DNA: TGTGCCAGCAGCCCAGGACAGGGGGGATCCTACGAGCAGTACTTC. Translated, it gives CASSPGQGGSYEQYF. V gene TRBV9 combines with J gene TRBJ2-7; 10 positions agree with TRBD1. Germline V gene sequence: CDR1 SGDLS, CDR2 YYNGEE. This CDR3 spans 15 amino acids. The V and J ends lost 4 bases and 1 base, in that order; junction bases with no gene match: 5.

This chain uses TRBV4-1 with TRBJ1-1, with D unclear. Trimming removed 0 bases from V and 3 bases from J, with 8 bases in between. The CDR3 runs 14 residues. Germline CDR1 reads MGHRA; CDR2 reads YSYEKL. The CDR3 region is CASSQERADTEAFF. In DNA, the CDR3 is TGCGCCAGCAGCCAAGAGCGGGCCGACACTGAAGCTTTCTTT.

Many counts were recorded for this clone. This chain links TRBV19 with TRBJ1-1; no clear D. Germline V gene sequence: CDR1 LNHDA, CDR2 SQIVND (reference sequence). The CDR3 is 13 residues long. V dropped 4 bases and J dropped 6 bases, with 12 bases sitting between them. The chain's CDR3 is CASSTDFRAEAFF. The CDR3 bases are TGTGCCAGTAGTACGGACTTTCGGGCTGAAGCTTTCTTT. The full variable domain, with the rest looked up from reference TRBV19 and TRBJ1-1, is DGGITQSPKYLFRKEGQNVTLSCEQNLNHDAMYWYRQDPGQGLRLIYYSQIVNDFQKGDIAEGYSVSREKKESFPLTVTSAQKNPTAFYLCASSTDFRAEAFFGQGTRLTVV.

The J gene is TRBJ2-7, the V gene TRBV20-1, with a weak D call TRBD2 (6 bases). Trimming removed 6 bases at V and 6 bases at J, with 12 bases between. The CDR3 spans 11 residues. The V gene's germline CDR1 is DFQATT and CDR2 SNEGSKA (reference sequence). Here the CDR3 reads CSAADYTEQYF. The CDR3 DNA follows: TGCAGTGCCGCGGACTATACCGAGCAGTACTTC.

This clone was observed at least ten times. The chain links TRBV6-2 or TRBV6-3 to TRBJ1-1; 11 bases fit TRBD1. V shed 3 bases, J shed 0 bases, and the junction held 12 bases outside the gene matches. CDR1 is MNHEY and CDR2 is SVGEGT in the germline V gene. This CDR3 is 19 amino acids long. CDR3 bases: TGTGCCAGCAGTTATCTCCCGGGACAGGGGGGGAACATGAACACTGAAGCTTTCTTT. Protein sequence: CASSYLPGQGGNMNTEAFF.

This clone showed up many times. The CDR3 here is CASSYSTYRVTYEQYF. CDR3 DNA: TGTGCCAGCAGTTACTCGACCTACAGGGTTACCTACGAGCAGTACTTC. The chain is built from TRBV6-2 or TRBV6-3 and TRBJ2-7; a weak D match, TRBD1 (6 bases). Deletions cut 0 bases from V and 2 bases from J, with 14 bases between. Germline CDR1 is MNHEY and CDR2 is SVGEGT. CDR3 length: 16 residues.

There are many counts of this clone. The chain is built from TRBV5-8 and TRBJ2-5, with TRBD2 matching over 11 bases. Germline CDR1 reads SGHTS; CDR2 reads YDEGEE. Germline trimming cut 5 bases from V and 5 bases from J; bases unmatched to any gene: 14. The CDR3 is 17 amino acids. The CDR3 spells CASRRLAGRVVGETQYF. Written as DNA, the CDR3 is TGTGCCAGCAGACGACTAGCGGGAAGGGTAGTGGGGGAGACCCAGTACTTC.

This clone has just a few counts. The chain carries TRBV9 and TRBJ1-5; TRBD1 matches at 7 bases. The length of the CDR3 is 14 residues. Germline CDR1 reads SGDLS; CDR2 reads YYNGEE. V lost 3 bases to trimming and J lost 3 bases; unmatched junction nucleotides: 3. The CDR3 bases are TGTGCCAGCAGCGGGGGACAGTTCAATCAGCCCCAGCATTTT. This gives the protein CASSGGQFNQPQHF.

This chain connects TRBV30 to TRBJ1-4; D is perhaps TRBD1 (6 bases). Per germline, CDR1 GTSNPN and CDR2 SVGIG (reference sequence). The CDR3 covers 14 residues. Trimming stripped 0 bases from V and 4 bases from J, with 9 bases between. This CDR3 is CAWSVTGYNEKLFF. Here the CDR3 DNA reads TGTGCCTGGAGTGTCACAGGGTATAATGAAAAACTGTTTTTT.

This clone was counted many times. V gene TRBV27 combines with J gene TRBJ1-4; D possibly corresponds to TRBD1 (6 bases). The CDR3 extends over 16 amino acids. Germline lookup yields CDR1 MNHEY and CDR2 SMNVEV (reference sequence). Between the trimmed V and J ends, which lost 0 bases and 0 bases, there was a span of 8 bases. CDR3 sequence reads: CASSLSRGTTNEKLFF. The CDR3 nucleotides read TGTGCCAGCAGTTTATCGAGGGGGACAACTAATGAAAAACTGTTTTTT.

This clone was seen many times. This chain uses TRBV4-1 with TRBJ2-7; 8 bases agree with TRBD1. CDR3 length equals 17 residues. Germline CDR1 is MGHRA and CDR2 is YSYEKL. Trimming at V came to 4 bases and at J to 0 bases, leaving 11 bases not matched to a gene. The CDR3 region has the DNA TGCGCCAGCAGCCCCACCCCGGGACAGGTAAGCTCCTACGAGCAGTACTTC. This gives the protein CASSPTPGQVSSYEQYF.

Ten or more counts support this clone. The chain joins TRBV19 to TRBJ1-4; D possibly corresponds to TRBD1 (6 bases). Germline V CDR1 and CDR2: LNHDA, SQIVND (reference sequence). V lost 4 bases and J 0 bases, leaving 9 bases between the germline ends. This CDR3 has 15 residues. CDR3 nucleotide sequence: TGTGCCAGTAGTACACAGGGTGCAACTAATGAAAAACTGTTTTTT. It is translated as CASSTQGATNEKLFF.

The chain joins TRBV7-2 to TRBJ1-5; D is perhaps TRBD1 (6 bases). This CDR3 region has 13 residues. In germline, CDR1 is SGHTA, CDR2 FQGNSA. V was pared by 7 bases and J by 5 bases, with 12 bases between. The CDR3 DNA reads TGTGCCAGCACCGGACAGAGCCATCAGCCCCAGCATTTT. It translates to CASTGQSHQPQHF. The whole variable domain, filled in from reference TRBV7-2 and TRBJ1-5, reads GAGVSQSPSNKVTEKGKDVELRCDPISGHTALYWYRQSLGQGLEFLIYFQGNSAPDKSGLPSDRFSAERTGGSVSTLTIQRTQQEDSAVYLCASTGQSHQPQHFGDGTRLSIL.